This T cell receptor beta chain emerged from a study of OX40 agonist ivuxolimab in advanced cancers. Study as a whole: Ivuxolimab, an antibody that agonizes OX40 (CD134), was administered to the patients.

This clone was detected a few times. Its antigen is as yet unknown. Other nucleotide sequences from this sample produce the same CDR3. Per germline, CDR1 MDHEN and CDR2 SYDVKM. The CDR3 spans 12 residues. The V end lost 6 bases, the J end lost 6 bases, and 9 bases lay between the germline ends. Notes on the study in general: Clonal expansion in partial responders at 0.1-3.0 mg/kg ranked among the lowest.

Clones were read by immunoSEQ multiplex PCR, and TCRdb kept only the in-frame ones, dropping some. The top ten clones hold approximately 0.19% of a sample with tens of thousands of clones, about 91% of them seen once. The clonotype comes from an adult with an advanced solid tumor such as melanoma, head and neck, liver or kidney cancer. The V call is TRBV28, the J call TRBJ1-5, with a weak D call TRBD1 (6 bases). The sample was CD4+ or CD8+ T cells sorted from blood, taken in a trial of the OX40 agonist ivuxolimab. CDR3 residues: CASRRGGQPQHF. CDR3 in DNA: TGTGCCAGCAGGAGGGGGGGTCAGCCCCAGCATTTT. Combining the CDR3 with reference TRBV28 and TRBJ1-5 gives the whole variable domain DVKVTQSSRYLVKRTGEKVFLECVQDMDHENMFWYRQDPGLGLRLIYFSYDVKMKEKGDIPEGYSVSREKKERFSLILESASTNQTSMYLCASRRGGQPQHFGDGTRLSIL.